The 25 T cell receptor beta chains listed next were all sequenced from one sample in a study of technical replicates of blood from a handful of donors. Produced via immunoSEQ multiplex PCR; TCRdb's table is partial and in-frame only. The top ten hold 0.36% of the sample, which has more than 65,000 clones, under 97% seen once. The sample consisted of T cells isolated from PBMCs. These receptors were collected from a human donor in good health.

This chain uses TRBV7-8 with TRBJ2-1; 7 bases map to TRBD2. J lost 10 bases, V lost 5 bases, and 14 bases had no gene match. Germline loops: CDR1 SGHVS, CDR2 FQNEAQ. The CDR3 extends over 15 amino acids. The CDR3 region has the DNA TGTGCCAGCAGCCCCGGGGTAGCGGGCCTTAGGGAGCAGTTCTTC. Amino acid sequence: CASSPGVAGLREQFF.

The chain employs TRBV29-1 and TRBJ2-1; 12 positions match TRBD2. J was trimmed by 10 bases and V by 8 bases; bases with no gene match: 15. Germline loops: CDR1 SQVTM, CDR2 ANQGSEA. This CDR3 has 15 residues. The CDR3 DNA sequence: TGCAGCTCTCCCCGCCTAGCGGGAGGGCTCGGGGAGCAGTTCTTC. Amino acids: CSSPRLAGGLGEQFF.

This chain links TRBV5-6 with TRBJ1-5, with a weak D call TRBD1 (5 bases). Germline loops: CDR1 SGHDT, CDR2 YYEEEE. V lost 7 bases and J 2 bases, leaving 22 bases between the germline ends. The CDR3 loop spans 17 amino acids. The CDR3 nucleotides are TGTGCCAGCTCTTCCAACCTCCAGGGTAGAGGCAATCAGCCCCAGCATTTT. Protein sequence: CASSSNLQGRGNQPQHF.

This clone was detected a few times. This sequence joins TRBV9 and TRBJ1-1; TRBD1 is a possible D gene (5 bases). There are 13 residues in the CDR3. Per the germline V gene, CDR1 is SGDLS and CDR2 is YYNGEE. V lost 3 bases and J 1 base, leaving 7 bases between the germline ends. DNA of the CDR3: TGTGCCAGCAGCGGGACAAAGAACACTGAAGCTTTCTTT. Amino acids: CASSGTKNTEAFF.

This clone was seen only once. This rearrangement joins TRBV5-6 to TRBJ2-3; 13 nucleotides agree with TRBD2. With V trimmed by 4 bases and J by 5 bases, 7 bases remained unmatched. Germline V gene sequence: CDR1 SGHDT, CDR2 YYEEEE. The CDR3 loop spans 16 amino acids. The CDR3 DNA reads TGTGCCAGCAGCCGTAGACTAGCGGGAGGTGAAGATACGCAGTATTTT. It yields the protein CASSRRLAGGEDTQYF. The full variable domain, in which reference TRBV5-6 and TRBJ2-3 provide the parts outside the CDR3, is DAGVTQSPTHLIKTRGQQVTLRCSPKSGHDTVSWYQQALGQGPQFIFQYYEEEERQRGNFPDRFSGHQFPNYSSELNVNALLLGDSALYLCASSRRLAGGEDTQYFGPGTRLTVL.

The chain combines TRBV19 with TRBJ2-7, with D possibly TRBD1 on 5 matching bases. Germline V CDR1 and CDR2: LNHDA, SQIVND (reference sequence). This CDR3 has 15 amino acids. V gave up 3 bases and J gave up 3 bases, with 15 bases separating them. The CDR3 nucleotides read TGTGCCAGTAGTATGACAGATTTGTACAGCTACGAGCAGTACTTC. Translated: CASSMTDLYSYEQYF.

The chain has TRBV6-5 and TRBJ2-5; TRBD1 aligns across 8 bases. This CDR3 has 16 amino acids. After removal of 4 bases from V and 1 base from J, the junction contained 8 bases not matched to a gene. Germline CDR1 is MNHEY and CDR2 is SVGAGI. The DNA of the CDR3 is TGTGCCAGCAGTTTACAACCGGGACAGGCCCAAGAGACCCAGTACTTC. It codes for CASSLQPGQAQETQYF.

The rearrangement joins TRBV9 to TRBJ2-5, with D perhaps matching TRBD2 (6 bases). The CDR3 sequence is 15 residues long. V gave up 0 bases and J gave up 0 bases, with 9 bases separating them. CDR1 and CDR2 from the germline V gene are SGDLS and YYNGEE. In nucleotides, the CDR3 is TGTGCCAGCAGCGTAGCCGGGGGTTACCAAGAGACCCAGTACTTC. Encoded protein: CASSVAGGYQETQYF.

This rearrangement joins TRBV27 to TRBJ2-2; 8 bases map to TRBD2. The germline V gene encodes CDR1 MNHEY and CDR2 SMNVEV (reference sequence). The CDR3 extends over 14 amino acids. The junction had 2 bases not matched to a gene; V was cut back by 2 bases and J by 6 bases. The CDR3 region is CASSLDGRAGELFF. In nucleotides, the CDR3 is TGTGCCAGCAGTTTAGACGGGAGGGCCGGGGAGCTGTTTTTT.

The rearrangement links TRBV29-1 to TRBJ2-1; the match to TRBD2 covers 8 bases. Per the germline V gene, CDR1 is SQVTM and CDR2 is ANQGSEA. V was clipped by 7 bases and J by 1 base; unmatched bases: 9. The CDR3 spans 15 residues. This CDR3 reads CSAPWAGGSYNEQFF. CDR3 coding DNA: TGCAGCGCCCCCTGGGCGGGAGGTTCCTACAATGAGCAGTTCTTC.

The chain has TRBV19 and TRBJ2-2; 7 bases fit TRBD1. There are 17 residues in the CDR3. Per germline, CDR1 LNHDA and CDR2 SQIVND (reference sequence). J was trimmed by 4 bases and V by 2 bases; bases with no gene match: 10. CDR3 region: CASSITGVLVGTGELFF. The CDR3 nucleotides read TGTGCCAGTAGTATAACAGGGGTTTTGGTTGGCACCGGGGAGCTGTTTTTT.

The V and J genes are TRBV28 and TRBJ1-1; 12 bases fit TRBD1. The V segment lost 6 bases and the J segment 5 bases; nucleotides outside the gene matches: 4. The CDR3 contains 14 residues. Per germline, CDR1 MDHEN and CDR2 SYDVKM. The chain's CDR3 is CASRWDRGLTEAFF. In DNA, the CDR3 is TGTGCCAGCAGGTGGGACAGGGGGCTGACTGAAGCTTTCTTT. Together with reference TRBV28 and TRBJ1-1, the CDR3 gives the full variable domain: DVKVTQSSRYLVKRTGEKVFLECVQDMDHENMFWYRQDPGLGLRLIYFSYDVKMKEKGDIPEGYSVSREKKERFSLILESASTNQTSMYLCASRWDRGLTEAFFGQGTRLTVV.

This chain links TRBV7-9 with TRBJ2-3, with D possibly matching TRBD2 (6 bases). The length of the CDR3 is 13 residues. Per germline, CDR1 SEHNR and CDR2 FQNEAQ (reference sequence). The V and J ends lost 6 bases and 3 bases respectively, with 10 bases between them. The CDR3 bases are TGTGCCAGCAGTCCGAGCGGGACAGATACGCAGTATTTT. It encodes CASSPSGTDTQYF. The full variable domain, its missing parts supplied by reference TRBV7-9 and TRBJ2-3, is DTGVSQNPRHKITKRGQNVTFRCDPISEHNRLYWYRQTLGQGPEFLTYFQNEAQLEKSRLLSDRFSAERPKGSFSTLEIQRTEQGDSAMYLCASSPSGTDTQYFGPGTRLTVL.

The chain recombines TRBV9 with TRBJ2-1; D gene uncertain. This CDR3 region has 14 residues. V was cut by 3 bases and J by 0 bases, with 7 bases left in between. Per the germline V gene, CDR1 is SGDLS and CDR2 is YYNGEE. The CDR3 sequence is CASSAGASYNEQFF. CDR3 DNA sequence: TGTGCCAGCAGCGCAGGTGCCTCCTACAATGAGCAGTTCTTC.

DNA of the CDR3: TGTGCCAGCAGCTCTCCGGGACAAGACACTTACACCGGGGAGCTGTTTTTT. Translated: CASSSPGQDTYTGELFF. The V call is TRBV7-2, the J call TRBJ2-2; a weak D match, TRBD1 (6 bases). Germline CDR1 and CDR2: SGHTA and FQGNSA. This CDR3 region has 17 residues. With 4 bases removed from V and 3 bases from J, the gap between germline ends came to 18 bases.

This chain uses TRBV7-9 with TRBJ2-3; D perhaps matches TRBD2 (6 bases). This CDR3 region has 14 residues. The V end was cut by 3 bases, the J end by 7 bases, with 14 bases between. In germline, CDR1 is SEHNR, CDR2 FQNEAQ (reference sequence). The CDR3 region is CASSLGEGRNTQYF. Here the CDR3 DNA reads TGTGCCAGCAGCTTGGGAGAGGGGAGGAATACGCAGTATTTT.

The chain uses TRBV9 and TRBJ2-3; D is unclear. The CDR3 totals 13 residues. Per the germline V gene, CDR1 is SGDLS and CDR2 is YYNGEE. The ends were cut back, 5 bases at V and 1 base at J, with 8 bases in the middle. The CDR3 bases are TGTGCCAGCAGACCTTCGGGCACAGATACGCAGTATTTT. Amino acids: CASRPSGTDTQYF.

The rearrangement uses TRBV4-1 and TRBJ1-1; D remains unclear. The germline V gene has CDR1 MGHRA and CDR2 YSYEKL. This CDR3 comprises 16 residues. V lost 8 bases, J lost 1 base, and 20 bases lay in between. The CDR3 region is CASCRSHGAENTEAFF. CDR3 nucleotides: TGCGCCAGCTGCCGCTCCCATGGTGCGGAGAACACTGAAGCTTTCTTT.

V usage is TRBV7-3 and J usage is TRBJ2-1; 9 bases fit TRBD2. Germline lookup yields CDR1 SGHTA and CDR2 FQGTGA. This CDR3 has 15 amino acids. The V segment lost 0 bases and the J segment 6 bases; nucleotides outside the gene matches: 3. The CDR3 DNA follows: TGTGCCAGCAGCTTAACTGGCGGGAGGGCCAATGAGCAGTTCTTC. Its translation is CASSLTGGRANEQFF.

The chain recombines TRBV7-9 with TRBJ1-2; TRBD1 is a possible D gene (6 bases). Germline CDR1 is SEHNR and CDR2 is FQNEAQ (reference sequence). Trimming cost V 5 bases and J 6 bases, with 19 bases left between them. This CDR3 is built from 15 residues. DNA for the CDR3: TGTGCCAGCAGCACACCGGGACAAAGCGGTGATGGCTACACCTTC. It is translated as CASSTPGQSGDGYTF.

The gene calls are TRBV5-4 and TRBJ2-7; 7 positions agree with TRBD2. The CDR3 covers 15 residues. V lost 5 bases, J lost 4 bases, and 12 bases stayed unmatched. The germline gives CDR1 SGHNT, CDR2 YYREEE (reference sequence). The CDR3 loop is CASSRAGLAVYEQYF. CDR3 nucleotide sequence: TGTGCCAGCAGTCGCGCCGGGCTAGCGGTTTACGAGCAGTACTTC. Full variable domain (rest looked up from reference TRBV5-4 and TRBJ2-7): ETGVTQSPTHLIKTRGQQVTLRCSSQSGHNTVSWYQQALGQGPQFIFQYYREEENGRGNFPPRFSGLQFPNYSSELNVNALELDDSALYLCASSRAGLAVYEQYFGPGTRLTVT.

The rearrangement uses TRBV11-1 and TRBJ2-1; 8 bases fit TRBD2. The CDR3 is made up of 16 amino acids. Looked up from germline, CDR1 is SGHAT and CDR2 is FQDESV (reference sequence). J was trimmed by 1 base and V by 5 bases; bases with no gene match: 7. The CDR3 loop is CASSGGKRESYNEQFF. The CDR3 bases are TGTGCCAGCAGCGGGGGGAAGCGGGAGTCCTACAATGAGCAGTTCTTC.

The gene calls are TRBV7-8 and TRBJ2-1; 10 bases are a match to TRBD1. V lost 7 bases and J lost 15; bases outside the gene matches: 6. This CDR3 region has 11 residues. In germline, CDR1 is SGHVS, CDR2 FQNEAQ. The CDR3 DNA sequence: TGTGCCAGCACCGCCGGGACAGGGGCGTTCTTC. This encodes CASTAGTGAFF.

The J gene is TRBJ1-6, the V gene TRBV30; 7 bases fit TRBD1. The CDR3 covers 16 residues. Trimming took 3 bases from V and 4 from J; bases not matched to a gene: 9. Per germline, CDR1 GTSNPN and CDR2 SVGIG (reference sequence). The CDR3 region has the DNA TGTGCCTGGAGGATTCCGGGACAGAGTTATAATTCACCCCTCCACTTT. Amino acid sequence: CAWRIPGQSYNSPLHF.

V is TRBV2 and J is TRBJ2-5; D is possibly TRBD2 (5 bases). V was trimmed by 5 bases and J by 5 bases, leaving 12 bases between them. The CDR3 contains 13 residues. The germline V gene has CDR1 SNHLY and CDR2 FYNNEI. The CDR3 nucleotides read TGTGCCAGCAGTCGCGGGCCGGGGGAGACCCAGTACTTC. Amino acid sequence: CASSRGPGETQYF. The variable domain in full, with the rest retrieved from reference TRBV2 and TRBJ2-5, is EPEVTQTPSHQVTQMGQEVILRCVPISNHLYFYWYRQILGQKVEFLVSFYNNEISEKSEIFDDQFSVERPDGSNFTLKIRSTKLEDSAMYFCASSRGPGETQYFGPGTRLLVL.